This TCR beta chain was sequenced in a study of T cell repertoires in cytomegalovirus infection. Study summary: It can be stated that public TCR beta signatures indicated CMV infection as well as a matching HLA type. Points from the study as a whole: The ex vivo response was dominated by HLA-C-restricted CMV-specific TCR beta clonotypes.

Each CDR3 protein is one row after TCRdb ran MiXCR on the reads. The sample shows a few hundred thousand distinct CDR3 sequences, about 15% of them seen only once. There are a few counts of this clonotype. Its antigen is as yet unknown. The germline V and J ends were trimmed by 0 bases and 4 bases, with 14 bases remaining between them. There are 16 residues in the CDR3. Germline V gene lookup returns CDR1 SGHNT and CDR2 YYREEE (reference sequence). The sequenced sample consisted of CD8+ T cells from PBMCs. The receptor was derived from a human donor in good health (CMV status not recorded). Some clones in this sample may be carry-over from other donors' samples. The chain combines TRBV5-4 with TRBJ1-5; perhaps TRBD1 as D (5 bases). The CDR3 region is CASSLGPGSGNQPQHF. CDR3 nucleotides: TGTGCCAGCAGCTTGGGGCCAGGGTCGGGGAATCAGCCCCAGCATTTT.